What follows describes a single TCR beta chain. Its target is not known. In germline, CDR1 is DFQATT, CDR2 SNEGSKA (reference sequence). This CDR3 spans 14 amino acids. V lost 4 bases and J 2 bases, leaving 9 bases between the germline ends. This entry is derived from a study of T cell repertoires in cytomegalovirus infection. Whole-study context: Recently identified HLA-C-restricted and well-studied HLA-B-restricted CMV epitopes were used. Both a matching HLA type and CMV infection were indicated by public TCR beta signatures.

Findings of the study overall: The response measured ex vivo was dominated by TCR beta clonotypes (HLA-C-restricted and CMV-specific).

TCRdb independently ran MiXCR on the reads; one entry per CDR3 protein. Among hundreds of thousands of distinct CDR3 sequences listed, 30% to 35% were seen once. The V call is TRBV20-1, the J call TRBJ1-6, with D possibly being TRBD1 (6 bases). This specimen was cultured CD8+ T cells from PBMCs, taken from culture after CMV antigen stimulation. This receptor was taken from a human donor in good health (CMV status not recorded). Some clones in this sample may be carry-over from other donors' samples. CDR3 sequence reads: CSAKRQAYNSPLHF. CDR3 DNA: TGCAGTGCTAAGAGACAGGCCTATAATTCACCCCTCCACTTT.